These T cell receptor beta chains were read from a single sample in a study of T cell responses to AZD1222 COVID-19 vaccine. Only in-frame clones appear in the TCRdb table, and some are missing; sequencing was by immunoSEQ multiplex PCR. This sample yields about 120,000 clones, of which around 87% are seen a single time; roughly 1.3% belongs to the top ten. The sequenced sample was peripheral blood, obtained on day 0 of AZD1222 vaccination. Every receptor here comes from an adult in good health. The CDR3 runs from the conserved cysteine through the conserved F or W. The D gene is left open where the match is weak. Expanded clones are given a class, and other clones once, few, many or no size at all.

J gene	clone size	V gene	D gene	CDR3 DNA	CDR3 protein
TRBJ2-2	.	TRBV25-1	.	TGTGCCAGCAGGGGAATTGGGGACCGGGACACCGGGGAGCTGTTTTTT	CASRGIGDRDTGELFF
TRBJ1-6	.	TRBV2	TRBD1	TGTGCCAGCAGGGACAGGGTGTCCAATTCACCCCTCCACTTT	CASRDRVSNSPLHF
TRBJ1-6	.	TRBV3-1/TRBV3-2	.	TGTGCCAGCAGCCAAGAGGCTAGGAATAATTCACCCCTCCACTTT	CASSQEARNNSPLHF
TRBJ1-2	.	TRBV29-1	TRBD1	TGCAGCGTAGCAACCGGGACAGGGGACTATGGCTACACCTTC	CSVATGTGDYGYTF
TRBJ2-7	.	TRBV13	.	TGTGCCAGCAGCCCTTCAAGGGACGCCTCCTACGAGCAGTACTTC	CASSPSRDASYEQYF
TRBJ1-1	.	TRBV6-2/TRBV6-3	.	TGTGCCAGCAGTTACACCGGGACAAAGAACACTGAAGCTTTCTTT	CASSYTGTKNTEAFF
TRBJ2-5	few	TRBV6-5	TRBD2	TGTGCCAGCAGTTACCGGACTAGCCAAGAGACCCAGTACTTC	CASSYRTSQETQYF
TRBJ1-2	once	TRBV9	.	TGTGCCAGCAGCGTAGCCCTTTTCGACAGCGCCTATGGCTACACCTTC	CASSVALFDSAYGYTF
TRBJ1-2	.	TRBV5-6	.	TGTGCCAGCAGTGCGGGGCGGACCTATGGCTACACCTTC	CASSAGRTYGYTF
TRBJ1-1	once	TRBV6-6	.	TGTGCCAGCAGTTTCCCCTCTTCGGCAGGGAACACTGAAGCTTTCTTT	CASSFPSSAGNTEAFF
TRBJ1-2	.	TRBV5-4	TRBD1	TGTGCCAGCAGCGAGACAGGGGGGGTCCCTTATGGCTACACCTTC	CASSETGGVPYGYTF
TRBJ1-2	.	TRBV29-1	.	TGCAGCGTTGAGTTGGGGGTTGGCTACACCTTC	CSVELGVGYTF
TRBJ2-1	.	TRBV4-2	.	TGTGCCAGCAGCCAAGAAGCACTACGTCACAATGAGCAGTTCTTC	CASSQEALRHNEQFF
TRBJ1-1	few	TRBV14	.	TGTGCCAGCAGCCAACCGGGCACTGAAGCTTTCTTT	CASSQPGTEAFF
TRBJ1-3	.	TRBV19	.	TGTGCCAGTAGTCCACTGAGACAGAGGGGTACTGGAAACACCATATATTTT	CASSPLRQRGTGNTIYF
TRBJ1-3	.	TRBV3-1/TRBV3-2	.	TGTGCCAGCAGCCAAGGTCGGAACACCATATATTTT	CASSQGRNTIYF
TRBJ2-7	.	TRBV4-3	TRBD1	TGCGCCAGCAGCCAAGACCGAGGACAGGGCTCCTACGAGCAGTACTTC	CASSQDRGQGSYEQYF
TRBJ1-1	.	TRBV5-1	.	TGCGCCAGCAGCTTGGTGGGAGATCGGGTCGCTTTCTTT	CASSLVGDRVAFF
TRBJ1-4	.	TRBV3-1/TRBV3-2	.	TGTGCCAGCAGCCGAGTACAGGCGTCCAAAGAAAAACTGTTTTTT	CASSRVQASKEKLFF
TRBJ1-1	.	TRBV27	.	TGTGCCAGCAGTCCCAGGGAACAGATGAACACTGAAGCTTTCTTT	CASSPREQMNTEAFF
TRBJ2-2	.	TRBV5-1	TRBD1	TGCGCCAGCAGTGCCAACCTCCTCCTCCGGGACAGCCACACCGGGGAGCTGTTTTTT	CASSANLLLRDSHTGELFF
TRBJ1-4	.	TRBV3-1/TRBV3-2	.	TGTGCCAGCAGCCCACCCGGTCGGAGGTATAAACTGTTTTTT	CASSPPGRRYKLFF
TRBJ2-7	.	TRBV4-1	TRBD1	TGCGCCAGCAGCCGCTCTCGGGACAGCTCCTACGAGCAGTACTTC	CASSRSRDSSYEQYF
TRBJ2-1	.	TRBV19	.	TGTGCCAGTAAAATTGCTAGCGTCGGGGGCAATGAGCAGTTCTTC	CASKIASVGGNEQFF
TRBJ2-7	.	TRBV6-5	.	TGTGCCAGCAGTATAAGCTACGAGCAGTACTTC	CASSISYEQYF
TRBJ1-1	.	TRBV11-1	.	TGTGCCAGCAGTCGGACGGACATGAACACTGAAGCTTTCTTT	CASSRTDMNTEAFF
TRBJ2-7	.	TRBV7-6	TRBD1	TGTGCCAGCAGCGCCCTGACAGGGAAGAACCCCTACGAGCAGTACTTC	CASSALTGKNPYEQYF
TRBJ2-7	.	TRBV19	TRBD1	TGTGCCAGTAGTATGGACAGGGGGTACGAGCAGTACTTC	CASSMDRGYEQYF
TRBJ1-5	.	TRBV6-2/TRBV6-3	TRBD1	TGTGCCAGCAGTAGCCCGGGACAGGGCGGTCAGCCCCAGCATTTT	CASSSPGQGGQPQHF
TRBJ1-5	.	TRBV5-8	.	TGTGCCAGCAGCCTCGGGACAAGAGGGCAGCCCCAGCATTTT	CASSLGTRGQPQHF
TRBJ1-1	.	TRBV11-2	.	TGTGCCAGCAGCCCAACCGGGGGAGCCACTGAAGCTTTCTTT	CASSPTGGATEAFF
TRBJ1-2	.	TRBV18	.	TGTGCCAGCTCACCGGGGGGGAACTATGGCTACACCTTC	CASSPGGNYGYTF
TRBJ1-5	.	TRBV14	.	TGTGCCAGCAGCTTCGGACAAGCTCAGCCCCAGCATTTT	CASSFGQAQPQHF
TRBJ1-1	.	TRBV12-3/TRBV12-4	.	TGTGCCAGCAGGGTGACAGAAAACACTGAAGCTTTCTTT	CASRVTENTEAFF
TRBJ2-5	.	TRBV10-3	.	TGTGCCATCAGTGATCCGGGAAGCGGACAAGAGACCCAGTACTTC	CAISDPGSGQETQYF
TRBJ1-4	.	TRBV18	.	TGTGCCAGCTCACCCGGGACTGGAGGTGAAAAACTGTTTTTT	CASSPGTGGEKLFF
TRBJ2-1	.	TRBV5-8	.	TGTGCCAGCAGCTTGGCCGGGGCCCCCGAGCAGTTCTTC	CASSLAGAPEQFF
TRBJ2-7	.	TRBV18	TRBD1	TGTGCCAGCTCCCCCGGGACAGGATTCTCCTACGAGCAGTACTTC	CASSPGTGFSYEQYF
TRBJ2-4	.	TRBV11-2	TRBD2	TGTGCCAGCAGACGTCTGAACCCGGGGGGGCTCCCAAACATTCAGTACTTC	CASRRLNPGGLPNIQYF
TRBJ1-2	.	TRBV30	TRBD1	TGTGCCTGGAGTAGAGTTGGACAGGGGAGGGTTGGCTACACCTTC	CAWSRVGQGRVGYTF
TRBJ1-2	.	TRBV9	.	TGTGCCAGCAGCGTAGATGGCAGAATAAACTATGGCTACACCTTC	CASSVDGRINYGYTF
TRBJ2-7	.	TRBV5-6	TRBD1	TGTGCCAGCAGCTTGGAGGGGCAGGGGGCCTACGAGCAGTACTTC	CASSLEGQGAYEQYF
TRBJ2-2	.	TRBV3-1/TRBV3-2	TRBD1	TGTGCCGTCAGGACAGGGACGAACACCTGGGAGCTGTTTTTT	CAVRTGTNTWELFF
TRBJ1-5	few	TRBV7-8	.	TGTGCCAGCAGCTTATGGGGACGCAATCAGCCCCAGCATTTT	CASSLWGRNQPQHF
TRBJ1-2	.	TRBV19	.	TGTGCCAGTAGTATAGGAGGACTGCGGGACCTTAACTATGGCTACACCTTC	CASSIGGLRDLNYGYTF
TRBJ1-5	.	TRBV7-2	.	TGTGCCAGCAGCTTAGAAACAGGGCGCAATCAGCCCCAGCATTTT	CASSLETGRNQPQHF
TRBJ1-2	.	TRBV6-5	.	TGTGCCAGCAGTTATACGTCACCCGAGGTCTATGGCTACACCTTC	CASSYTSPEVYGYTF
TRBJ2-3	.	TRBV25-1	.	TGTGCCAGCAGTCCCCGGGGCAGTGCAGATACGCAGTATTTT	CASSPRGSADTQYF
TRBJ1-4	once	TRBV9	.	TGTGCCAGCAGCGTAGGCGGCCGTAATGAAAAACTGTTTTTT	CASSVGGRNEKLFF
TRBJ2-1	.	TRBV7-9	.	TGTGCCAGCAGCCGCGTTACAGGGCTTGGCAATGAGCAGTTCTTC	CASSRVTGLGNEQFF
TRBJ1-5	.	TRBV6-2/TRBV6-3	TRBD1	TGTGCCAGCAGCCATGGACAGGGGCATCAGCCCCAGCATTTT	CASSHGQGHQPQHF
TRBJ2-7	.	TRBV9	.	TGTGCCAGCAGCGCCGACCTAGGGCGCTACGAGCAGTACTTC	CASSADLGRYEQYF
TRBJ1-6	.	TRBV25-1	.	TGTGCCAGCAGTGAATCGGTCAAATATAATTCACCCCTCCACTTT	CASSESVKYNSPLHF